What follows describes a single T cell receptor beta chain. Its antigen is not identified. This entry belongs to a study of CD8 T cells in ankylosing spondylitis. General study points: Significant enrichment of disease-linked clones was reportedly seen in matched ankylosing spondylitis synovial fluid. Disease-linked clones had a CD8+ phenotype and relatively low frequency in peripheral blood.

Preparation of TCR beta libraries was done by quantitative 5'-RACE with molecular barcodes. TCRdb re-analysed the 5' RACE reads in MiXCR, keeping a single row per CDR3 protein. The sample includes under 300,000 distinct CDR3 sequences, 10% of them seen just once. Sequenced material: blood, either unsorted or a sorted T cell fraction (not recorded which). This receptor was identified in a male donor with ankylosing spondylitis or in good health (not recorded which).

CDR3: CASSLGGRWSAGRRRNEQFF. Here the CDR3 DNA reads TGTGCCAGCAGCTTAGGCGGGCGGTGGTCCGCAGGGAGGAGAAGAAATGAGCAGTTCTTC. The chain has TRBV11-2 and TRBJ2-1, with D possibly matching TRBD2 (6 bases). The CDR3 contains 20 residues. V was pared by 1 base and J by 7 bases, with 29 bases between. The germline CDR1 and CDR2 sequences are SGHAT and FQNNGV.